One sample yielded the 30 T cell receptor beta chains listed below, sequenced in a study of cytomegalovirus exposure and HLA in healthy donors (dated by TCRdb to 2015 to 2018). Library prep was done by the immunoSEQ multiplex PCR assay. A mixture of 60 forward primers for TCR Vbeta segments and 13 reverse primers for TCR Jbeta segments was used in the multiplex PCR. This is the immuneACCESS table as TCRdb keeps it, with only in-frame sequences that have V and J called. A part of the clones is gone; compared with another copy, unresolved V genes explain less than half, and the rest is unexplained. In this sample the table shows 25,000 to 30,000 clones, roughly 60% of which occur a single time. Jointly, the top ten make up roughly 42% of the sample. The sample comprised PBMCs. All receptors come from a male donor in good health and CMV-seropositive.

V and J are TRBV6-4 and TRBJ2-3; 11 nucleotides align to TRBD2. This CDR3 is built from 14 residues. From germline, CDR1 is MRHNA and CDR2 SNTAGT. V was clipped by 9 bases and J by 0 bases; unmatched bases: 2. The CDR3 nucleotides are TGTGCCAGTCGGACTAGCGGGAGCACAGATACGCAGTATTTT. This encodes CASRTSGSTDTQYF.

The J gene is TRBJ1-1, the V gene TRBV25-1; D possibly corresponds to TRBD1 (6 bases). The germline V gene encodes CDR1 MGHDK and CDR2 SYGVNS. Deletions cut 3 bases from V and 3 bases from J, with 11 bases between. The CDR3 contains 14 residues. Written as DNA, the CDR3 is TGTGCCAGCAGTGAGGCAGGGGATTACACTGAAGCTTTCTTT. Translation: CASSEAGDYTEAFF. The whole variable domain, remainder taken from reference TRBV25-1 and TRBJ1-1, is EADIYQTPRYLVIGTGKKITLECSQTMGHDKMYWYQQDPGMELHLIHYSYGVNSTEKGDLSSESTVSRIRTEHFPLTLESARPSHTSQYLCASSEAGDYTEAFFGQGTRLTVV.

The chain employs TRBV15 and TRBJ2-2; possibly TRBD2 for D (5 bases). This CDR3 comprises 14 residues. V was trimmed by 0 bases and J by 5 bases, leaving 7 bases between them. Germline CDR1 reads LNHNV; CDR2 reads YYDKDF (reference sequence). CDR3 protein: CATSRDRGTGELFF. CDR3 DNA: TGTGCCACCAGCAGAGATAGAGGGACCGGGGAGCTGTTTTTT.

There are many counts of this clone. This sample also contains other DNA sequences that code for the same CDR3. The rearrangement links TRBV7-9 to TRBJ2-5; maybe TRBD2 (5 bases). Germline assignment: CDR1 SEHNR and CDR2 FQNEAQ (reference sequence). V lost 5 bases and J lost 2, with 9 bases in between. This CDR3 comprises 13 residues. The CDR3: CASSLSGQETQYF. Written as DNA, the CDR3 is TGTGCCAGCAGCCTGAGCGGACAAGAGACCCAGTACTTC.

The chain joins TRBV7-9 to TRBJ2-7, with a weak D call TRBD2 (6 bases). With 3 bases removed from V and 0 bases from J, the gap between germline ends came to 12 bases. Germline CDR1 is SEHNR and CDR2 is FQNEAQ (reference sequence). This CDR3 comprises 15 residues. CDR3: CASSLKGRFSYEQYF. CDR3 bases: TGTGCCAGCAGCTTGAAGGGGAGGTTCTCCTACGAGCAGTACTTC.

The CDR3 sequence: CASSVALRPEGKLFF. The CDR3 DNA follows: TGTGCCAGCAGCGTAGCTCTGCGGCCGGAGGGAAAACTGTTTTTT. V and J are TRBV9 and TRBJ1-4; D unclear. In germline, CDR1 is SGDLS, CDR2 YYNGEE. Trimming took off 0 bases at V and 10 bases at J, with 16 bases between the two ends. CDR3 size: 15 residues.

This clone has a single count. This sequence joins TRBV5-1 and TRBJ2-7; 11 positions agree with TRBD2. The J segment lost 1 base and the V segment lost 4 bases, leaving 4 bases of the junction unmatched. CDR1 SGHRS and CDR2 YFSETQ come from the germline V gene. The CDR3 runs to 15 residues. The CDR3 is CASSPTSGGSYEQYF. The CDR3 DNA reads as TGCGCCAGCAGCCCAACTAGCGGGGGATCCTACGAGCAGTACTTC.

The gene calls are TRBV14 and TRBJ2-3; 9 nucleotides agree with TRBD2. The CDR3 length is 14 residues. The germline V gene encodes CDR1 SGHDN and CDR2 FVKESK. V lost 0 bases and J lost 15; bases outside the gene matches: 10. DNA for the CDR3: TGTGCCAGCAGCCAAGAAAGGGTCGCGGGAGGGCAATATTTT. Translation: CASSQERVAGGQYF.

The chain uses TRBV7-9 and TRBJ2-7, with 7 positions matching TRBD1. Trimming cost V 3 bases and J 5 bases; bases outside gene matches: 7. The CDR3 is made up of 14 amino acids. Germline CDR1 reads SEHNR; CDR2 reads FQNEAQ (reference sequence). This CDR3 reads CASSFETGRHEQYF. The CDR3 DNA reads as TGTGCCAGCAGCTTCGAGACAGGGCGACACGAGCAGTACTTC. Combining the CDR3 with reference TRBV7-9 and TRBJ2-7 gives the whole variable domain DTGVSQNPRHKITKRGQNVTFRCDPISEHNRLYWYRQTLGQGPEFLTYFQNEAQLEKSRLLSDRFSAERPKGSFSTLEIQRTEQGDSAMYLCASSFETGRHEQYFGPGTRLTVT.

In this sample, this clone turned up once. The chain joins TRBV5-1 to TRBJ2-2, with D possibly being TRBD1 (6 bases). The ends were cut back, 6 bases at V and 3 bases at J, with 12 bases in the middle. The germline V gene has CDR1 SGHRS and CDR2 YFSETQ. This CDR3 has 14 residues. CDR3 region: CASTTGSYTGELFF. CDR3 coding DNA: TGCGCCAGCACGACAGGCAGCTACACCGGGGAGCTGTTTTTT.

This clone was picked up a small number of times. The chain uses TRBV10-3 and TRBJ2-3; no reliable D call. This CDR3 is built from 16 residues. Germline V gene lookup returns CDR1 ENHRY and CDR2 SYGVKD. V was pared by 4 bases and J by 1 base, with 15 bases between. CDR3 residues: CAISAPTRPGTDTQYF. CDR3 nucleotide sequence: TGTGCCATCAGTGCCCCGACTCGACCCGGCACAGATACGCAGTATTTT.

The chain links TRBV5-6 to TRBJ2-4, with 7 bases identical to TRBD1. CDR1 is SGHDT, CDR2 YYEEEE, per germline. The V and J ends lost 2 bases and 0 bases, in that order; junction bases with no gene match: 2. The CDR3 has 15 amino acids. The chain's CDR3 is CASSFTGVAKNIQYF. CDR3 sequence (DNA): TGTGCCAGCAGCTTCACAGGGGTAGCCAAAAACATTCAGTACTTC.

The rearrangement links TRBV14 to TRBJ2-7; 7 positions agree with TRBD2. With V trimmed by 4 bases and J by 8 bases, 5 bases remained unmatched. This CDR3 contains 12 residues. Germline V gives CDR1 SGHDN, CDR2 FVKESK. The CDR3 coding sequence is TGTGCCAGCAGCCTAAGCGGGGTTCAGCAGTACTTC. As protein: CASSLSGVQQYF.

The genes are TRBV30 and TRBJ1-2; 8 bases match TRBD1. Germline CDR1 reads GTSNPN; CDR2 reads SVGIG (reference sequence). The J segment lost 8 bases and the V segment lost 2 bases, leaving 10 bases of the junction unmatched. The CDR3 has 14 amino acids. The CDR3 nucleotides are TGTGCCTGGAGTCTCTCGACAGGGGCAGGAGGCTACACCTTC. This gives the protein CAWSLSTGAGGYTF.

The chain joins TRBV14 to TRBJ2-4; D perhaps matches TRBD2 (5 bases). Germline V CDR1 and CDR2: SGHDN, FVKESK. This CDR3 contains 14 residues. Trimming took off 0 bases at V and 8 bases at J, with 11 bases between the two ends. In DNA, the CDR3 is TGTGCCAGCAGCCAAGATGCATTGCGGGACATTCAGTACTTC. Its protein is CASSQDALRDIQYF.

The V gene is TRBV6-5, the J gene TRBJ1-5; 9 nucleotides match TRBD1. Unmatched junction bases numbered 5, after V lost 8 bases and J lost 3 bases. The CDR3 runs 14 residues. Looked up from germline, CDR1 is MNHEY and CDR2 is SVGAGI. The CDR3 nucleotides are TGTGCCAGCGCGACAGGGGGAAACAATCAGCCCCAGCATTTT. Protein: CASATGGNNQPQHF.

This clone occurred a few times. V and J are TRBV15 and TRBJ1-5; D unresolved. The CDR3 is 15 residues long. The V end lost 3 bases, the J end lost 6 bases, and 15 bases lay between the germline ends. Germline V gene sequence: CDR1 LNHNV, CDR2 YYDKDF (reference sequence). CDR3 coding DNA: TGTGCCACCAGCAGTGCCGGGTACGGTGGTCAGCCCCAGCATTTT. Amino acid sequence: CATSSAGYGGQPQHF.

The sample holds a few counts of this clone. The gene calls are TRBV7-2 and TRBJ2-5; unclear D gene. CDR1 and CDR2 (germline): SGHTA, FQGNSA. V gave up 1 base and J gave up 1 base, with 7 bases separating them. The CDR3 loop spans 14 amino acids. CDR3 sequence: CASSLGRGQETQYF. CDR3 DNA: TGTGCCAGCAGCTTAGGAAGAGGCCAAGAGACCCAGTACTTC.

The J gene is TRBJ2-7, the V gene TRBV30, with 10 bases aligning to TRBD2. Germline CDR1 and CDR2: GTSNPN and SVGIG (reference sequence). This CDR3 has 12 residues. V gave up 1 base and J gave up 13 bases; unmatched junction bases: 7. The CDR3 sequence: CAWSEGLATTYF. The CDR3 DNA sequence: TGTGCCTGGAGTGAGGGACTAGCGACTACTTACTTC.

The chain links TRBV5-1 to TRBJ2-3; 9 bases fit TRBD1. The junction had 18 bases not matched to a gene; V was cut back by 5 bases and J by 5 bases. CDR1 and CDR2 (germline): SGHRS, YFSETQ. The CDR3 covers 18 residues. The DNA of the CDR3 is TGCGCCAGCAGGCGAGAAGGGACAGGGCAATTCTGGGGAGATACGCAGTATTTT. As protein: CASRREGTGQFWGDTQYF.

The chain recombines TRBV10-1 with TRBJ2-2; D gene uncertain. Germline V gene sequence: CDR1 WNHNN, CDR2 SYGVQD (reference sequence). This CDR3 spans 13 amino acids. Deletions cut 3 bases from V and 2 bases from J, with 4 bases between. Here the CDR3 DNA reads TGCGCCAGCAGTGACTACAACACCGGGGAGCTGTTTTTT. This encodes CASSDYNTGELFF.

V usage is TRBV5-1 and J usage is TRBJ1-6; 8 bases align to TRBD1. The CDR3 runs 16 residues. Germline V CDR1 and CDR2: SGHRS, YFSETQ. The V and J ends lost 4 bases and 1 base, in that order; junction bases with no gene match: 4. As DNA, the CDR3 is TGCGCCAGCAGCCTCGGACAGGGTTCCTATAATTCACCCCTCCACTTT. Encoded protein: CASSLGQGSYNSPLHF. Combining the CDR3 with reference TRBV5-1 and TRBJ1-6 gives the whole variable domain KAGVTQTPRYLIKTRGQQVTLSCSPISGHRSVSWYQQTPGQGLQFLFEYFSETQRNKGNFPGRFSGRQFSNSRSEMNVSTLELGDSALYLCASSLGQGSYNSPLHFGNGTRLTVT.

About this clone: Additional DNA sequences in this sample encode the identical CDR3. V and J are TRBV30 and TRBJ1-5, with D perhaps TRBD1 (5 bases). The length of the CDR3 is 13 residues. The V and J ends lost 4 bases and 2 bases respectively, with 9 bases between them. Germline CDR1 and CDR2: GTSNPN and SVGIG (reference sequence). The CDR3 DNA reads as TGTGCCTGGACGGGGGAGGGCAATCAGCCCCAGCATTTT. It translates to CAWTGEGNQPQHF. The variable domain in full, with the rest retrieved from reference TRBV30 and TRBJ1-5, is SQTIHQWPATLVQPVGSPLSLECTVEGTSNPNLYWYRQAAGRGLQLLFYSVGIGQISSEVPQNLSASRPQDRQFILSSKKLLLSDSGFYLCAWTGEGNQPQHFGDGTRLSIL.

This chain uses TRBV5-1 with TRBJ2-1, with a weak D call TRBD1 (5 bases). V lost 0 bases to trimming and J lost 6 bases, with 13 bases between them. The CDR3 length is 15 residues. Germline lookup yields CDR1 SGHRS and CDR2 YFSETQ. In DNA, the CDR3 is TGCGCCAGCAGCTTGGAAGCAGGGCTCCGCAATGAGCAGTTCTTC. Amino acid sequence: CASSLEAGLRNEQFF.

The chain links TRBV21-1 to TRBJ1-5; the D segment call TRBD1 is taken from the table without a DNA check. TRBV21-1 is annotated as a pseudogene. The length of the CDR3 is 18 residues. The CDR3 loop is CASSRLRFGGQGAQPQHF. The CDR3 nucleotides read TGTGCCAGCAGCAGGCTACGGTTCGGAGGGCAGGGGGCTCAGCCCCAGCATTTT.

The chain couples TRBV19 to TRBJ1-4, with 7 bases lining up with TRBD1. Per germline, CDR1 LNHDA and CDR2 SQIVND (reference sequence). The junction had 7 bases not matched to a gene; V was cut back by 5 bases and J by 4 bases. The CDR3 runs 15 residues. The CDR3 DNA follows: TGTGCCAGTAGTCGATCCGGGACAGATAATGAAAAACTGTTTTTT. Its translation: CASSRSGTDNEKLFF.

This clone has a single count. V and J are TRBV28 and TRBJ1-1; D uncertain. The CDR3 runs 13 residues. Germline loops: CDR1 MDHEN, CDR2 SYDVKM. Deletions cut 3 bases from V and 3 bases from J, with 8 bases between. DNA for the CDR3: TGTGCCAGCAGTTTTATAACGGACACTGAAGCTTTCTTT. Translated, it gives CASSFITDTEAFF. The whole variable domain, filled in from reference TRBV28 and TRBJ1-1, reads DVKVTQSSRYLVKRTGEKVFLECVQDMDHENMFWYRQDPGLGLRLIYFSYDVKMKEKGDIPEGYSVSREKKERFSLILESASTNQTSMYLCASSFITDTEAFFGQGTRLTVV.

V and J are TRBV11-2 and TRBJ1-2; 11 bases are a match to TRBD1. The CDR3 runs 13 residues. V trimming: 3 bases; J trimming: 9 bases; junction bases outside the gene matches: 3. The germline gives CDR1 SGHAT, CDR2 FQNNGV. Here the CDR3 reads CASSLGTGGSYTF. CDR3 bases: TGTGCCAGCAGCTTGGGGACAGGGGGGAGCTACACCTTC.

This chain joins TRBV7-9 and TRBJ2-4; 7 nucleotides align to TRBD2. The CDR3 runs to 14 residues. V lost 7 bases, J lost 2 bases, and 5 bases stayed unmatched. Germline CDR1 reads SEHNR; CDR2 reads FQNEAQ (reference sequence). The CDR3 sequence is CASNDGGSKNIQYF. In DNA form, the CDR3 reads TGTGCCAGCAACGACGGGGGGTCCAAAAACATTCAGTACTTC.

CDR3 in DNA: TGTGCCAGTAGTAACACAGGGTTCTCCTACGAGCAGTACTTC. This codes for CASSNTGFSYEQYF. This chain connects TRBV19 to TRBJ2-7, with D possibly being TRBD1 (6 bases). The V gene lost 4 bases and the J gene lost 0 bases, with 10 bases spanning the gap. The CDR3 sequence is 14 residues long. CDR1 LNHDA and CDR2 SQIVND come from the germline V gene (reference sequence).